This T cell receptor (beta chain) originates from a study of STAT5B mutations in CD4+ large granular lymphocyte leukemia. Overall study findings and caveats: TRBV06-family usage was enriched in top patient clones (8/27) versus controls (2/35). Patient CD4-sorted repertoires looked more clonal than healthy CD4+ repertoires, even without putative leukemic clones.

Original data processing: Productive clonotypes were detectable down to 2.59 x 10-5 frequency. The method was immunoSEQ multiplex PCR; TCRdb's version includes in-frame clones alone and lacks a portion of them. The DNA was the basis for D and trimming; V, J and clone size are from that table. The top ten hold roughly 0.29% of the sample, which has tens of thousands of clones, approximately 74% seen once. The CDR3 is 13 amino acids. The ends were cut back, 5 bases at V and 6 bases at J, with 13 bases in the middle. Germline assignment: CDR1 MNHEY and CDR2 SVGAGI. Points on this clone: Its cognate antigen is unknown.

The specimen sequenced was CD4+ T cells from blood buffy coats. The sequence was obtained from a human donor in good health. The chain uses TRBV6-5 and TRBJ1-1; D remains ambiguous. For the CDR3, the DNA is TGTGCCAGCAGTCCGCTGTCCGGGTCTGAAGCTTTCTTT. Protein: CASSPLSGSEAFF.